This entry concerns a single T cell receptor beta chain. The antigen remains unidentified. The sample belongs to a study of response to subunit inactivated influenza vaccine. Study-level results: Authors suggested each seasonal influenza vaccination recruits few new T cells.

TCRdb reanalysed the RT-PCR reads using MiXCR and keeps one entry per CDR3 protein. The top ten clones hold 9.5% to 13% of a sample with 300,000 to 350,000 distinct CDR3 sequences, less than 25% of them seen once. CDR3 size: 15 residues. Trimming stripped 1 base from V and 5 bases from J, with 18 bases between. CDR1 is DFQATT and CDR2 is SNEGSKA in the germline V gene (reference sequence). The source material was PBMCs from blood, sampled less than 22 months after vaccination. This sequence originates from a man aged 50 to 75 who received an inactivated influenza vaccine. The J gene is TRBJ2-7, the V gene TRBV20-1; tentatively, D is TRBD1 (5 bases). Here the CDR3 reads CSARVLGQGSDEQYF. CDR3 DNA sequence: TGCAGTGCTAGAGTTCTGGGGCAGGGATCAGACGAGCAGTACTTC.